These 26 T cell receptor beta chains were sequenced from one sample in a study of CD8+ T cells in alopecia areata. Sequencing used cDNA as its template, made by extracting RNA and reverse transcribing it. Sequencing was performed with immunoSEQ multiplex PCR; in TCRdb, only in-frame clones are kept and a portion is missing. The sample presents 290,000 or so clones, none singletons. Using CD4, CD8alpha, NKG2D, NKG2ACE and other markers, pooled cutaneous lymph node cells were sorted. Sequenced sample: CD4+ T cells sorted from a lymph node. The receptors here all came from a C3H/HeJ mouse with alopecia areata. For this strain, the MHC haplotype corresponds to H2-k.

A word on this clone: Gene names refer to mouse genes. Coverage ceases 4 residues before the CDR3 finishes, and the germline J gene fills in the end. The V call is TRBV13-3, the J call TRBJ1-1; D gene uncertain. CDR3 length equals 13 residues. Trimming took off 3 bases at V and 1 base at J, with 7 bases between the two ends. Germline V gene data show CDR1 as NNHDY and CDR2 as SYVADS. The CDR3: CASSVWGNTEVFF. The covered CDR3 bases are TGTGCCAGCAGTGTATGGGGGAACACA.

This clone showed up just a few times. Genes and germline are mouse. The CDR3 extends 4 residues past the end of the read, so its final part is completed from the germline J gene. V gene TRBV13-1 combines with J gene TRBJ2-1; the match to TRBD2 covers 9 bases. The CDR3 totals 14 residues. Germline-derived CDR1 and CDR2 are NSHNY and SYGAGN. With V trimmed by 4 bases and J by 4 bases, 3 bases remained unmatched. CDR3 DNA (partial): TGTGCCAGCAGTCACGGACTGGGGTATGCT. Protein: CASSHGLGYA. The full CDR3 protein is CASSHGLGYAEQFF.

Comment on this clone: Gene labels here are mouse ones. The read terminates 4 residues ahead of where the CDR3 ends, so the germline J gene completes it. This chain joins TRBV13-2 and TRBJ2-2; 7 positions match TRBD2. Germline V gene sequence: CDR1 NNHNN, CDR2 SYGAGS (reference sequence). V was pared by 2 bases and J by 3 bases, with 4 bases of the junction left unmatched. There are 15 residues in the CDR3. The CDR3 sequence: CASGEGGTDTGQLYF. The part of the CDR3 DNA that was read is TGTGCCAGCGGTGAGGGGGGGACGGACACCGGG.

This clone was picked up a small number of times. Here the gene names and germline are mouse. Read coverage stops 4 residues before the CDR3 terminus; the germline J gene supplies the remainder. Within the sample, other DNA sequences also encode this same CDR3. The rearrangement links TRBV19 to TRBJ1-2; TRBD1 aligns across 10 bases. Germline V CDR1 and CDR2: FNHDT, SITEND (reference sequence). The CDR3 totals 13 residues. CDR3 in amino acids: CASSRDRGSDYTF. The sequenced part of the CDR3 DNA is TGTGCCAGCTCCCGGGACAGGGGTTCC.

This clone has more than one count but fewer than ten. These gene names are mouse names. The read terminates 4 residues before the CDR3 end, so the remaining end is supplied by the germline J gene. This chain links TRBV13-1 with TRBJ2-5, with D maybe TRBD1 (5 bases). Germline CDR1 and CDR2: NSHNY and SYGAGN. V lost 4 bases to trimming and J lost 0 bases, with 9 bases between them. The CDR3 is 14 amino acids. The CDR3 region is CASSLTENQDTQYF. CDR3 DNA (partial): TGTGCCAGCAGTTTGACAGAAAACCAAGAC.

Ten or more counts support this clone. Genes here carry mouse names. The read ends 4 residues early relative to the CDR3; the germline J gene fills the gap. The chain joins TRBV12-1 to TRBJ2-2, with 10 bases identical to TRBD2. After removal of 0 bases from V and 1 base from J, the junction contained 4 bases not matched to a gene. The CDR3 has 17 residues. Germline V lookup: CDR1 SGHSN, CDR2 HYEKVE. CDR3 DNA, as far as it was read: TGTGCCAGCTCTCTCCCCGGGACTGGGGAAAACACCGGG. Protein sequence: CASSLPGTGENTG. The full CDR3 reads CASSLPGTGENTGQLYF.

Remarks on this clone: Given a much more abundant clone one base away, this may be a read error. Germline and genes here are mouse. The read finishes 3 residues shy of the CDR3 end, and the germline J gene is used to complete it. The chain employs TRBV13-1 and TRBJ1-6, with D unresolved. TRBJ1-6 is noted as an ORF with a role that remains uncertain. The CDR3 has 14 amino acids. Germline CDR1 reads NSHNY; CDR2 reads SYGAGN. Deletions cut 4 bases from V and 0 bases from J, with 5 bases between. CDR3 amino acids: CASSYSSYNSPLYF. CDR3 bases read: TGTGCCAGCAGTTACAGTTCCTATAATTCGCCC.

This clone was counted a few times. The genes and germline here are from mouse. CDR3 DNA, as far as it was read: TGTGCCAGCACGACGGACAGTAACCAAGAC. Translated: CASTTDSNQD. The CDR3, in full, reads CASTTDSNQDTQYF. This chain connects TRBV13-1 to TRBJ2-5; tentative D call: TRBD1 (6 bases). The CDR3 end falls 4 residues outside the read, so it is completed with the germline J gene. CDR1 is NSHNY, CDR2 SYGAGN, per germline. The CDR3 is made up of 14 amino acids. The ends were cut back, 6 bases at V and 0 bases at J, with 11 bases in the middle.

With respect to this clone: The genes are named according to mouse. The read ends 4 residues before the CDR3 terminus; that terminus is restored from the germline J gene. The rearrangement joins TRBV3 to TRBJ2-1; D is perhaps TRBD1 (7 bases). Trimming left V 4 bases short and J 5 bases short, with 12 bases between. The CDR3 sequence is 14 residues long. Germline assignment: CDR1 SNHLY and CDR2 FYNGKV (reference sequence). The DNA read from the CDR3 is TGTGCCAGCAGCTATAGCAGGGGGGATGCT. Its translation: CASSYSRGDA. The whole CDR3 reads CASSYSRGDAEQFF.

This clone turned up a few times. Mouse gene names and germline throughout. The CDR3 goes on 4 residues after the read ends, and that part is filled in from the germline J gene. The chain uses TRBV13-1 and TRBJ2-4; D ambiguous. The CDR3 runs to 14 residues. The germline gives CDR1 NSHNY, CDR2 SYGAGN. Trimming left V 0 bases short and J 0 bases short, with 5 bases between. The CDR3: CASSDVNSQNTLYF. CDR3 bases read: TGTGCCAGCAGTGATGTCAATAGTCAAAAC.

Note on this clone: Gene names refer to mouse genes. CDR3 sequence reads: CASSRPGTGGNYAEQFF. The sequenced part of the CDR3 DNA is TGTGCCAGCAGCCGCCCCGGGACTGGGGGTAACTATGCT. The gene calls are TRBV5 and TRBJ2-1, with TRBD2 matching over 11 bases. The read is 4 residues too short to cover the CDR3 end, so that end is filled in from the germline J gene. Germline V gives CDR1 LGHNA, CDR2 YNLKQL (reference sequence). CDR3 length: 17 residues. V lost 4 bases to trimming and J lost 0 bases; unmatched junction nucleotides: 5.

As concerns this clone: Gene labels here are mouse ones. The missing CDR3 end, 4 residues past where the read stops, is filled in from the germline J gene. J is TRBJ2-7 and V is TRBV13-1; a weak D match, TRBD2 (6 bases). Germline CDR1 NSHNY, CDR2 SYGAGN. The CDR3 length is 14 residues. CDR3: CASSEGTSLYEQYF. Partial CDR3 DNA: TGTGCCAGCAGTGAAGGGACTTCCCTTTAT.

This clone came up a few times. Gene names are mouse gene names. The sequenced fragment ends 4 residues before the CDR3 boundary, so the rest is inferred from the germline J gene. The V and J genes are TRBV14 and TRBJ2-4; D may be TRBD2 (6 bases). The length of the CDR3 is 14 residues. Trimming took 7 bases from V and 0 from J, leaving 12 bases between them. CDR1 and CDR2 from the germline V gene are SGHDT and FRDEAV. The CDR3 bases that were read are TGTGCCAGCCGAGACTGGTCTAGTCAAAAC. Translation gives CASRDWSSQN. The CDR3, in full, reads CASRDWSSQNTLYF.

Comment on this clone: The listed genes are named as in mouse. The CDR3 end falls 4 residues outside the read, so it is completed with the germline J gene. Other DNA sequences within the sample encode an identical CDR3. The chain is built from TRBV31 and TRBJ1-2; possibly TRBD1 for D (6 bases). The CDR3 sequence is 12 residues long. Germline V gives CDR1 GKSSPN, CDR2 SITVG. Trimming left V 3 bases short and J 4 bases short, with 9 bases between. The CDR3 DNA, read in part, is TGTGCCTGGAGCCGGGACACCTCC. Encoded protein: CAWSRDTS. The whole CDR3 sequence is CAWSRDTSDYTF.

Details on this clone: The listed genes are named as in mouse. Read coverage stops 4 residues before the CDR3 terminus; the germline J gene supplies the remainder. The chain joins TRBV13-1 to TRBJ2-4, with 10 bases matching TRBD2. Per germline, CDR1 NSHNY and CDR2 SYGAGN. CDR3 length: 15 amino acids. CDR3 loop: CASSEATGGGNTLYF. CDR3 bases read: TGTGCCAGCAGTGAAGCAACTGGGGGGGGAAAC.

This clone appeared a few times. The genes and germline here are from mouse. The DNA ends 4 residues before the CDR3 does, and the rest of the CDR3 is filled in from the germline J gene. Other DNA sequences from this sample encode an identical CDR3 as well. The genes are TRBV1 and TRBJ2-7; TRBD1 is a possible D gene (5 bases). This CDR3 has 15 amino acids. Deletions cut 0 bases from V and 0 bases from J, with 9 bases between. Germline V gene lookup returns CDR1 NSQYPW and CDR2 LRSPGD (reference sequence). CDR3 protein: CTCSADRGSSYEQYF. The covered CDR3 bases are TGCACCTGCAGTGCAGATAGGGGAAGCTCCTAT.

Remarks on this clone: Gene names are the mouse ones. The CDR3 extends 3 residues past the end of the read, so its final part is completed from the germline J gene. Other nucleotide sequences in the sample specify the same CDR3. V gene TRBV19 combines with J gene TRBJ1-6, with D possibly being TRBD1 (6 bases). TRBJ1-6 is placed among ORFs of uncertain function. Germline CDR1 FNHDT, CDR2 SITEND (reference sequence). CDR3 length: 14 residues. The ends were cut back, 3 bases at V and 3 bases at J, with 7 bases in the middle. The sequenced part of the CDR3 DNA is TGTGCCAGCAGTACACAGGGCTATAATTCGCCC. Translation gives CASSTQGYNSP. The CDR3 as a whole reads CASSTQGYNSPLYF.

In regard to this clone: The gene names here belong to mouse. The CDR3 goes on 4 residues after the read ends, and that part is filled in from the germline J gene. The rearrangement links TRBV19 to TRBJ2-7; TRBD1 matches 10 bases. Germline V gene lookup returns CDR1 FNHDT and CDR2 SITEND (reference sequence). The CDR3 runs 13 residues. The covered CDR3 bases are TGTGCCAGCAGTTTCGGGACAGGGGAT. It codes for CASSFGTGD. The CDR3 as a whole reads CASSFGTGDEQYF.

The table lists this clone with many counts. Gene names and germline match the mouse. The read comes to an end 4 residues before the CDR3 does, leaving the germline J gene to fill in the end. The rearrangement joins TRBV1 to TRBJ2-7, with TRBD2 matching over 7 bases. The V gene's germline CDR1 is NSQYPW and CDR2 LRSPGD (reference sequence). The CDR3 is 16 amino acids. Trimming cost V 0 bases and J 0 bases; bases outside gene matches: 5. Incomplete CDR3 DNA: TGCACCTGCAGTGCAGAGGACTGGAGGAGCTCCTAT. Translated, it gives CTCSAEDWRSSY. The full CDR3 protein reads CTCSAEDWRSSYEQYF.

On this clone: Gene names denote mouse genes. The read stops 4 residues short of the end of the CDR3; the missing end is completed from the germline J gene. In the same sample, other DNA sequences code for this CDR3. The V and J genes are TRBV13-3 and TRBJ2-2; perhaps TRBD1 as D (8 bases). Between the trimmed V and J ends, which lost 4 bases and 1 base, there was a span of 11 bases. In germline, CDR1 is NNHDY, CDR2 SYVADS. This CDR3 is 15 amino acids long. CDR3 in amino acids: CASSYRGGNTGQLYF. The CDR3 bases that were read are TGTGCCAGCAGTTACAGGGGGGGAAACACCGGG.

With regard to this clone: Germline and genes here are mouse. The sequenced fragment ends 4 residues before the CDR3 boundary, so the rest is inferred from the germline J gene. This chain connects TRBV19 to TRBJ2-2, with TRBD1 identical over 7 bases. With 0 bases clipped from V and 4 bases from J, the junction kept 6 bases outside the gene matches. The germline CDR1 and CDR2 sequences are FNHDT and SITEND (reference sequence). This CDR3 comprises 16 residues. The CDR3 loop reads CASSIVTGMGTGQLYF. CDR3 DNA (partial): TGTGCCAGCAGTATAGTGACAGGGATGGGCACCGGG.

This clone was counted at least ten times. Gene names refer to mouse genes. The read halts 4 residues ahead of the CDR3 end, with the missing end drawn from the germline J gene. Other DNA sequences within the sample encode an identical CDR3. The chain recombines TRBV17 with TRBJ2-2; 7 bases align to TRBD1. The CDR3 has 14 amino acids. Germline V gene data show CDR1 as MNHDT and CDR2 as YYDKIL. The V gene end was trimmed by 6 bases and the J gene end by 1 base; junction bases not matched to a gene: 2. The CDR3: CASSRTGNTGQLYF. Partial CDR3 DNA: TGTGCTAGCAGCCGGACAGGAAACACCGGG.

Points on this clone: Gene labels here are mouse ones. From the germline J gene comes the end of the CDR3, since the read stops 4 residues before it. The chain has TRBV13-3 and TRBJ2-7, with D unclear. The ends were cut back, 2 bases at V and 0 bases at J, with 6 bases in the middle. Germline CDR1 NNHDY, CDR2 SYVADS. The CDR3 has 13 residues. CDR3 bases read: TGTGCCAGCAGTGACCATTTCTCCTAT. Protein: CASSDHFSY. The full CDR3 sequence reads CASSDHFSYEQYF.

Points on this clone: Each gene name is a mouse one. With the read ending 4 residues before the CDR3 end, the germline J gene is used to fill in that end. The rearrangement uses TRBV5 and TRBJ2-2, with TRBD1 identical over 9 bases. This CDR3 has 16 amino acids. Germline lookup yields CDR1 LGHNA and CDR2 YNLKQL (reference sequence). V dropped 4 bases and J dropped 2; count of bases not matched to a gene: 5. CDR3 region: CASSLTGTGNTGQLYF. The CDR3 DNA, read in part, is TGTGCCAGCAGCCTTACCGGGACAGGGAACACCGGG.

This clone was seen only a few times. Germline and genes here are mouse. The read ends 4 residues before the CDR3 terminus; that terminus is restored from the germline J gene. V gene TRBV13-3 combines with J gene TRBJ2-1; possible D gene TRBD2, 6 bases. CDR1 and CDR2 (germline): NNHDY, SYVADS. This CDR3 region has 14 residues. V was pared by 4 bases and J by 0 bases, with 8 bases between. The CDR3 bases that were read are TGTGCCAGCAGTCGGGACTATAACTATGCT. Protein sequence: CASSRDYNYA. The CDR3 in full is CASSRDYNYAEQFF.

About this clone: Gene and germline names: mouse. With the read ending 4 residues before the CDR3 end, the germline J gene is used to fill in that end. The same CDR3 is also encoded by other DNA sequences in this sample. This chain joins TRBV13-1 and TRBJ2-7; D unclear. The CDR3 covers 12 residues. Between the trimmed V and J ends, which lost 1 base and 3 bases, there was a span of 5 bases. Germline-derived CDR1 and CDR2 are NSHNY and SYGAGN. CDR3 bases read: TGTGCCAGCAGTGATTTGGTCTAT. Its translation: CASSDLVY. From start to end, the CDR3 is CASSDLVYEQYF.